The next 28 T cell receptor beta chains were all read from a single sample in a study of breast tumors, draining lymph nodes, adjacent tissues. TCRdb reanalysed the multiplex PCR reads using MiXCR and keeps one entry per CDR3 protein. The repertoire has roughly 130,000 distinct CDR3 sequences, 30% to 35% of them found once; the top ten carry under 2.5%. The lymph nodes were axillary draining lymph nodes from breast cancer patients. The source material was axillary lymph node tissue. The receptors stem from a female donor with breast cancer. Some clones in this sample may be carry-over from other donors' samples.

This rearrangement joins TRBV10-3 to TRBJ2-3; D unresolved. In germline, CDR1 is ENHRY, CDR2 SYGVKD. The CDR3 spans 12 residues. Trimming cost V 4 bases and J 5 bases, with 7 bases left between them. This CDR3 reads CAISVARDTQYF. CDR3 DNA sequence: TGTGCCATCAGTGTTGCCCGAGATACGCAGTATTTT.

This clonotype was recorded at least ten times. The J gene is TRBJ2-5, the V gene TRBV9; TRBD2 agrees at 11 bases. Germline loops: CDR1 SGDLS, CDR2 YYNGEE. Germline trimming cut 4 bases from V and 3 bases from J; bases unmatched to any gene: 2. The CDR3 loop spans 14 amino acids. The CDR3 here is CASSPTSGKETQYF. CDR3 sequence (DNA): TGTGCCAGCAGCCCGACTAGCGGGAAAGAGACCCAGTACTTC.

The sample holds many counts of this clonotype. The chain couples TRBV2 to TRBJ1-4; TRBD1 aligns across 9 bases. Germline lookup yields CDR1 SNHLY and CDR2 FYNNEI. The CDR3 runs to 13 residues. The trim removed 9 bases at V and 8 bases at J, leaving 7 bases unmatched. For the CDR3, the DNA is TGTGCCAGGGGCCCGACAGGGGGAGAAAAACTGTTTTTT. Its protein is CARGPTGGEKLFF.

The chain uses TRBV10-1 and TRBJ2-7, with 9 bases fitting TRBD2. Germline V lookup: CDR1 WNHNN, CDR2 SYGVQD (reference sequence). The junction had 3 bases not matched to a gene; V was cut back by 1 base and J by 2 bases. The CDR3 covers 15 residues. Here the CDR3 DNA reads TGCGCCAGCAGTGAGTATTCTAGCGGGGCCTACGAGCAGTACGTC. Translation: CASSEYSSGAYEQYV.

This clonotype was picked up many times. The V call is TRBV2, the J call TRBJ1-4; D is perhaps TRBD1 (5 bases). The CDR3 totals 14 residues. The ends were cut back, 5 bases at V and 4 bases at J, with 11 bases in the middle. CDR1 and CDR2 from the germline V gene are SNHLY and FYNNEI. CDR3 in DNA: TGTGCCAGCAGTCAGGGACGTCTTAATGAAAAACTGTTTTTT. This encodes CASSQGRLNEKLFF.

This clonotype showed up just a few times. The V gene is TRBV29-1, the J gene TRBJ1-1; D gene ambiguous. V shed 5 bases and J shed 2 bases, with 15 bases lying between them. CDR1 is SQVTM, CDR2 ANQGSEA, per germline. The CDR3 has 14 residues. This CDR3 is CSVPLPRGNTEAFF. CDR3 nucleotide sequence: TGCAGCGTTCCTCTTCCGCGGGGAAACACTGAAGCTTTCTTT.

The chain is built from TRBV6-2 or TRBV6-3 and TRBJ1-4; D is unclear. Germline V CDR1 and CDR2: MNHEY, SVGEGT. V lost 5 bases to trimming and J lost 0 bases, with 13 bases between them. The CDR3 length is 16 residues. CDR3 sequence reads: CASSPPFWATNEKLFF. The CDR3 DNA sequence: TGTGCCAGCAGTCCCCCTTTCTGGGCAACTAATGAAAAACTGTTTTTT.

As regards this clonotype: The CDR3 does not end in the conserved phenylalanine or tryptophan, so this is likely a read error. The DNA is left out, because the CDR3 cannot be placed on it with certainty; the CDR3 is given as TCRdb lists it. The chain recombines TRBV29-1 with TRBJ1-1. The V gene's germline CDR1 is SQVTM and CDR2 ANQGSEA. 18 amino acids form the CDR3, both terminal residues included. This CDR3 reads CSSPHLNRDSGETLKLSS.

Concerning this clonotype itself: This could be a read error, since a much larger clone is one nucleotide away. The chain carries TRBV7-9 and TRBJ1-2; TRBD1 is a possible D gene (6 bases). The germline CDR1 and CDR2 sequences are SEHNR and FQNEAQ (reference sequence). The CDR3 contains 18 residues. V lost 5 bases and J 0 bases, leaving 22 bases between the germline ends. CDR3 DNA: TGTGCCAGCAGCCCCACACGGACAGAAACAGTAGCTAACTATGGCTACACCTTC. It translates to CASSPTRTETVANYGYTF. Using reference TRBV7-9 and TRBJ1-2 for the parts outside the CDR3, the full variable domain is DTGVSQNPRHKITKRGQNVTFRCDPISEHNRLYWYRQTLGQGPEFLTYFQNEAQLEKSRLLSDRFSAERPKGSFSTLEIQRTEQGDSAMYLCASSPTRTETVANYGYTFGSGTRLTVV.

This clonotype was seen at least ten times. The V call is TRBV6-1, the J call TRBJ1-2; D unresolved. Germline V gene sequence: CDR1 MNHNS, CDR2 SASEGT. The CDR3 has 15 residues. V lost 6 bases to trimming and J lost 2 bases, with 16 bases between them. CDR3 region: CASRGDIGINYGYTF. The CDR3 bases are TGTGCCAGCAGGGGCGACATAGGGATAAACTATGGCTACACCTTC.

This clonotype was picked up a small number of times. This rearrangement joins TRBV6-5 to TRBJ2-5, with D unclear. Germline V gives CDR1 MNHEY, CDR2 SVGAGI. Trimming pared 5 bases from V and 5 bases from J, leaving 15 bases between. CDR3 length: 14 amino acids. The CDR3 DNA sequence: TGTGCCAGCAGTCCTCAACCCGTCAGGGAGACCCAGTACTTC. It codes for CASSPQPVRETQYF.

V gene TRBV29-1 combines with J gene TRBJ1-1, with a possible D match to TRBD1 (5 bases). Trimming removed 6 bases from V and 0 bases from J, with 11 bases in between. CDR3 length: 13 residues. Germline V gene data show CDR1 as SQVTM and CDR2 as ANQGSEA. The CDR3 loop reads CSVLGPLNTEAFF. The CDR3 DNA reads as TGCAGCGTATTGGGACCGCTGAACACTGAAGCTTTCTTT.

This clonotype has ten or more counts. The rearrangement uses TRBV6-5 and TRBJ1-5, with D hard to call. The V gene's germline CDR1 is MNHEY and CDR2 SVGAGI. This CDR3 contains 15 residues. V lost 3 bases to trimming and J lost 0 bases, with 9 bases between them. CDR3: CASSYNGDSNQPQHF. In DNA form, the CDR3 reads TGTGCCAGCAGTTATAATGGGGATAGCAATCAGCCCCAGCATTTT.

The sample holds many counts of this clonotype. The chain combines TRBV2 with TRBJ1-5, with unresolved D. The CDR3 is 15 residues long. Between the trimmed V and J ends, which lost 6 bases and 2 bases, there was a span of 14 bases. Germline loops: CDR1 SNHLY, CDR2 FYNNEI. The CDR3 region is CASRGESVGNQPQHF. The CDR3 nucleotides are TGTGCCAGCAGGGGAGAGAGTGTGGGCAATCAGCCCCAGCATTTT.

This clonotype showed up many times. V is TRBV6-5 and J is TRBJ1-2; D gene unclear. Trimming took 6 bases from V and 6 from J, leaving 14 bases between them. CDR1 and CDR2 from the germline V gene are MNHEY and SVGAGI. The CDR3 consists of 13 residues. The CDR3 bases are TGTGCCAGCAGCGATGTTGAGGGTCATGGCTACACCTTC. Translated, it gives CASSDVEGHGYTF.

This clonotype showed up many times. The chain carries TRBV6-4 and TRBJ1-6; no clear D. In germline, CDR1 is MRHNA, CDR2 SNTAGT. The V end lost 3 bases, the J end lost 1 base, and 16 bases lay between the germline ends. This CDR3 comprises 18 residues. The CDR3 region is CASSEAARNGSYNSPLHF. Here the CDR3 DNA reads TGTGCCAGCAGTGAGGCGGCCCGAAACGGATCCTATAATTCACCCCTCCACTTT.

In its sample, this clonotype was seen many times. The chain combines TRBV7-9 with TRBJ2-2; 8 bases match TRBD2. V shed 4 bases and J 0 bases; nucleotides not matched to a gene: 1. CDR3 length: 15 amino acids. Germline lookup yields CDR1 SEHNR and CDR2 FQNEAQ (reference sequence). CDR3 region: CASSSRGANTGELFF. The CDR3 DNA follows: TGTGCCAGCAGCTCGCGGGGGGCGAACACCGGGGAGCTGTTTTTT. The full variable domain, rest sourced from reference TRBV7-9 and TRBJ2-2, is DTGVSQNPRHKITKRGQNVTFRCDPISEHNRLYWYRQTLGQGPEFLTYFQNEAQLEKSRLLSDRFSAERPKGSFSTLEIQRTEQGDSAMYLCASSSRGANTGELFFGEGSRLTVL.

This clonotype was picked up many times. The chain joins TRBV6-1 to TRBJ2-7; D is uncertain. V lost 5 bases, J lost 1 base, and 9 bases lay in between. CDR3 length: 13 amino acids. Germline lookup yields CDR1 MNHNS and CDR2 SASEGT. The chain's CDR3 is CASSPRVSYEQYF. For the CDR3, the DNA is TGTGCCAGCAGTCCACGTGTTTCCTACGAGCAGTACTTC.

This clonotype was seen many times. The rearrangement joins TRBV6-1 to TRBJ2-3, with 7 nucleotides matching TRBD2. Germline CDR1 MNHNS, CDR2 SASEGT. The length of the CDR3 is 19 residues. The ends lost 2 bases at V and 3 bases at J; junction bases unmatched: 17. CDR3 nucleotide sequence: TGTGCCAGCAGTGAATTGGGGGGGATACTTGTATGGCAAACAGATACGCAGTATTTT. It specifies CASSELGGILVWQTDTQYF.

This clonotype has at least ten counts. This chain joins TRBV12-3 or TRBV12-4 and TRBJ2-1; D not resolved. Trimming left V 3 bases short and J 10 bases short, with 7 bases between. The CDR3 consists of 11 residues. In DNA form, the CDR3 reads TGTGCCAGCAGTTTTCTACAAGAGCAGTTCTTC. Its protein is CASSFLQEQFF.

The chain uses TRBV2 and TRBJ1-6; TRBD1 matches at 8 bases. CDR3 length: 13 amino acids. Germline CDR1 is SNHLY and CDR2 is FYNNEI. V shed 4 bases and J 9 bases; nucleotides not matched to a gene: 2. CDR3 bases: TGTGCCAGCAGTGCGACAGGGGTTTCACCCCTCCACTTT. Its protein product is CASSATGVSPLHF.

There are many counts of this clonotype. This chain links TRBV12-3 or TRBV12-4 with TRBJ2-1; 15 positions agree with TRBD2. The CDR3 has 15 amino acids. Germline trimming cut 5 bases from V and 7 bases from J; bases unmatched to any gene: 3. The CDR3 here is CASSMGTSGGNEQFF. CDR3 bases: TGTGCCAGCAGTATGGGGACTAGCGGGGGGAATGAGCAGTTCTTC.

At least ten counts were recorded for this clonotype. The CDR3 DNA is TGCGCCAGCAGCCAAGACAGGGATCAGCCCCAGCATTTT. Its translation is CASSQDRDQPQHF. This chain uses TRBV4-3 with TRBJ1-5; a possible D gene is TRBD1 (5 bases). Germline V gives CDR1 LGHNA, CDR2 YSLEER. The ends were cut back, 0 bases at V and 5 bases at J, with 5 bases in the middle. CDR3 length equals 13 residues.

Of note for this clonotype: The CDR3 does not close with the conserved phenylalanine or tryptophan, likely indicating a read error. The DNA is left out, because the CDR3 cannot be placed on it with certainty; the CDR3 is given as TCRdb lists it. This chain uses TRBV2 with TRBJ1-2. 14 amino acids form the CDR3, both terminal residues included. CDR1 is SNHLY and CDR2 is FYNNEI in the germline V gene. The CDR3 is CASSEQDYGYTFGS.

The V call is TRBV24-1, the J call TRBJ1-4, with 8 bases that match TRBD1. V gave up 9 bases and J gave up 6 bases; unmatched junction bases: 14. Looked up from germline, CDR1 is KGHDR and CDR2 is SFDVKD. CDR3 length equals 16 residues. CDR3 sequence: CATWSGQGHTDEKLFF. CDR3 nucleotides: TGTGCCACCTGGTCAGGACAGGGTCATACAGATGAAAAACTGTTTTTT.

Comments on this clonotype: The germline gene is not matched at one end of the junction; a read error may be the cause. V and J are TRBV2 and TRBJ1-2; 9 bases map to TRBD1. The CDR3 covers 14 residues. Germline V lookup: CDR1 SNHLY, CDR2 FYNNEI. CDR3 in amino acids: CASSPRDRDYGYIF. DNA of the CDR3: TGTGCCAGCAGTCCCCGGGACAGGGACTATGGCTACATCTTC. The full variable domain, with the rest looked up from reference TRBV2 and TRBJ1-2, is EPEVTQTPSHQVTQMGQEVILRCVPISNHLYFYWYRQILGQKVEFLVSFYNNEISEKSEIFDDQFSVERPDGSNFTLKIRSTKLEDSAMYFCASSPRDRDYGYIFGSGTRLTVV.

This chain's CDR3 is CSAPSGGREAFF. The CDR3 DNA follows: TGCAGTGCTCCGAGCGGGGGGCGCGAAGCTTTCTTT. The chain joins TRBV20-1 to TRBJ1-1; D is possibly TRBD1 (6 bases). CDR3 length equals 12 residues. Trimming pared 5 bases from V and 8 bases from J, leaving 15 bases between. Per the germline V gene, CDR1 is DFQATT and CDR2 is SNEGSKA (reference sequence).

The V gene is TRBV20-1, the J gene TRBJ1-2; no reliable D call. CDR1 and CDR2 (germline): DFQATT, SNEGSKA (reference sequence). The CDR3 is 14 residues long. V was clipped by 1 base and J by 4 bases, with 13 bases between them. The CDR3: CSARAKRDTYGYTF. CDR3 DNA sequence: TGCAGTGCTAGAGCCAAACGGGATACCTATGGCTACACCTTC.